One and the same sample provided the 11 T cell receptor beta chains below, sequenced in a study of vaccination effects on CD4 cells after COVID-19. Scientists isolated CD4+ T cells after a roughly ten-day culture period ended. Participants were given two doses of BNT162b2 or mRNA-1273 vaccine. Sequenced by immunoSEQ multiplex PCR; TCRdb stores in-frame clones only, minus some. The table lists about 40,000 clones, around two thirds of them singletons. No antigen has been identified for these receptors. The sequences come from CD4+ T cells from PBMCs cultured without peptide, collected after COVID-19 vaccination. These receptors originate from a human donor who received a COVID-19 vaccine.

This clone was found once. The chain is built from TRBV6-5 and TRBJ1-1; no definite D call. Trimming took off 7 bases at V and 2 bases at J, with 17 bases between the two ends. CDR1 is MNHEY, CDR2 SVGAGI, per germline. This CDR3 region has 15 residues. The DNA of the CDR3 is TGTGCCAGCACAAGGCCTTCTATCGATAACACTGAAGCTTTCTTT. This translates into CASTRPSIDNTEAFF.

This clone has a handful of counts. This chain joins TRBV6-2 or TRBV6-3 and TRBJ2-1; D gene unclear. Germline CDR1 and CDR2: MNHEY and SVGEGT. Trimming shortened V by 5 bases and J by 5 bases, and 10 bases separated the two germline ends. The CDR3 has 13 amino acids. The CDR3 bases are TGTGCCAGCAGTAACGACATACACAATGAGCAGTTCTTC. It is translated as CASSNDIHNEQFF.

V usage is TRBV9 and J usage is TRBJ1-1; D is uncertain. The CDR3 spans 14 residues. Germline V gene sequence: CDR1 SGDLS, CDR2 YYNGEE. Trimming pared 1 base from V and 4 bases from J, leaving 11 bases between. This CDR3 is CASSVSSVGTEAFF. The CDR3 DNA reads TGTGCCAGCAGCGTATCAAGTGTTGGCACTGAAGCTTTCTTT.

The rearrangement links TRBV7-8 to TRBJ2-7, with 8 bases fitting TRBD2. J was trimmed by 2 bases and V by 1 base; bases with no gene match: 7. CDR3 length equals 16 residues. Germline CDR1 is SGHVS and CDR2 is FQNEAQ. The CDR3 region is CASSLVASGRAYEQYF. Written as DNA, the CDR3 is TGTGCCAGCAGCTTAGTAGCTAGCGGGCGAGCCTACGAGCAGTACTTC.

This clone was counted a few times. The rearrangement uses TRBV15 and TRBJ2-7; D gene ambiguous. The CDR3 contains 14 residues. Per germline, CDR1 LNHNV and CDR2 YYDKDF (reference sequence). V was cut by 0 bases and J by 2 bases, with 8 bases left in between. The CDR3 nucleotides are TGTGCCACCAGCAGAGATCAAGGCCCCTACGAGCAGTACTTC. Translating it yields CATSRDQGPYEQYF.

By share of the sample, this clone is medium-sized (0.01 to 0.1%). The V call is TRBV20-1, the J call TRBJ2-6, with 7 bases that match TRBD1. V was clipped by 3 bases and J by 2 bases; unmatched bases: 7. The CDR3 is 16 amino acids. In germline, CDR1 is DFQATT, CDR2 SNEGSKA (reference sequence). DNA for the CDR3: TGCAGTGCTAGTCCTATAGACAGGGCTGGGGCCAACGTCCTGACTTTC. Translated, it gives CSASPIDRAGANVLTF.

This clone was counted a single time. CDR3 nucleotides: TGTGCCAGCACAGACCGTCCGGGACAGATTTATGGCTACACCTTC. This encodes CASTDRPGQIYGYTF. The chain has TRBV6-1 and TRBJ1-2; the match to TRBD1 covers 7 bases. Germline values: CDR1 MNHNS, CDR2 SASEGT. The CDR3 is made up of 15 amino acids. V dropped 7 bases and J dropped 5; count of bases not matched to a gene: 13.

The CDR3 DNA follows: TGTGCCAGCAGAACCGGAGCGGGGCGGGGGACAGATACGCAGTATTTT. Protein: CASRTGAGRGTDTQYF. The V call is TRBV3-1 (or the pseudogene TRBV3-2), the J call TRBJ2-3; 7 positions match TRBD2. Trimming cost V 6 bases and J 3 bases; bases outside gene matches: 12. Germline CDR1 is LGHDT and CDR2 is YNNKEL (reference sequence). This CDR3 region has 16 residues.

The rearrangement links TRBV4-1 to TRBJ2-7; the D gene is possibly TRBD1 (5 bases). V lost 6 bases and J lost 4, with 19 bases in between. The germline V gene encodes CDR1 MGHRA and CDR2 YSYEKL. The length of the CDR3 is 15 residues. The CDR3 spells CASRNLGEMYYEQYF. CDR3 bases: TGCGCCAGCAGGAATCTAGGGGAAATGTATTACGAGCAGTACTTC.

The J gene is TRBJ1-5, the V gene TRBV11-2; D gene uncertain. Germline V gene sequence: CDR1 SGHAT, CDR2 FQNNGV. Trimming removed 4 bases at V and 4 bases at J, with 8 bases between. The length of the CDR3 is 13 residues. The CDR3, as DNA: TGTGCCAGCAGCTCCACCAGGAATCAGCCCCAGCATTTT. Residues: CASSSTRNQPQHF.

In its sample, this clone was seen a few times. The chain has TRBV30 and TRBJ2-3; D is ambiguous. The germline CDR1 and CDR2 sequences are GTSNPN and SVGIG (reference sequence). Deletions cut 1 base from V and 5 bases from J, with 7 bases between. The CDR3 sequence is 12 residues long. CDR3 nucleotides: TGTGCCTGGAGTGACCTTAGAGATACGCAGTATTTT. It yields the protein CAWSDLRDTQYF. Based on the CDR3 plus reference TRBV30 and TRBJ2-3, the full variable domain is SQTIHQWPATLVQPVGSPLSLECTVEGTSNPNLYWYRQAAGRGLQLLFYSVGIGQISSEVPQNLSASRPQDRQFILSSKKLLLSDSGFYLCAWSDLRDTQYFGPGTRLTVL.